This entry describes one TCR beta chain. Repertoires were generated with immunoSEQ multiplex PCR, while TCRdb's copy carries only in-frame clones and drops some. The sample lists some 230,000 clones; roughly four fifths were seen once. The record originates from a study of blood T cell repertoires in COVID-19. Study background: PBMCs, B-cell-depleted T cells, or T cells were the source of the cDNA or gDNA that made up the material.

The CDR3 runs to 14 residues. V lost 5 bases, J lost 6 bases, and 4 bases stayed unmatched. The germline V gene encodes CDR1 MNHEY and CDR2 SVGAGI. The specimen was PBMCs or T cells enriched from blood (not recorded which). The chain has TRBV6-5 and TRBJ1-4, with TRBD1 identical over 9 bases. This clonotype was obtained from a man aged 40-49 years who had recovered from COVID-19. CDR3 bases: TGTGCCAGCAGTCCACAGGGGGCGTATGAAAAACTGTTTTTT. The encoded protein is CASSPQGAYEKLFF.